The rows below give T cell receptor beta chains drawn from one sample of a study of long-term antiretroviral therapy in people with HIV. Method: immunoSEQ multiplex PCR; TCRdb's copy keeps in-frame clones and lacks some. The sample yields 15,000 to 20,000 clones, approximately 90% seen once. The specimen comprised unsorted PBMCs, sampled 4.2 years after starting antiretroviral therapy. These receptors were obtained from a man between 45 and 60 years old with HIV. Each CDR3 is given with its conserved first and last residue. D genes are given only for firm matches. Rows give clone size only sometimes, using once, few, many, or a class for an expanded clone.

NA TRBJ2-2 NA TRBV27 CASSFGALVVGELFF TGTGCCAGCAGTTTTGGGGCGTTGGTAGTCGGGGAGCTGTTTTTT
TRBD2 TRBJ2-7 NA TRBV10-2 CASIAQGLAGYEQYF TGCGCCAGCATAGCCCAAGGACTAGCGGGCTACGAGCAGTACTTC
NA TRBJ1-2 once TRBV6-1 CASSETGAFYGYTF TGTGCCAGCAGTGAGACAGGTGCCTTCTATGGCTACACCTTC
TRBD1 TRBJ1-6 NA TRBV15 CATSRKGTGGTSPLHF TGTGCCACCAGCAGAAAAGGGACAGGGGGCACTTCACCCCTCCACTTT
NA TRBJ2-7 NA TRBV11-2 CASSVGPDSYEQYF TGTGCCAGCAGCGTCGGACCAGACTCCTACGAGCAGTACTTC
NA TRBJ2-1 NA TRBV6-4 CASSQGSRNEQFF TGTGCCAGCAGTCAGGGTAGTAGAAATGAGCAGTTCTTC
NA TRBJ2-3 NA TRBV19 CASSMMGDTDTQYF TGTGCCAGTAGTATGATGGGGGACACAGATACGCAGTATTTT
NA TRBJ1-1 NA TRBV18 CASSPDKNTEAFF TGTGCCAGCTCACCGGACAAGAACACTGAAGCTTTCTTT
NA TRBJ1-1 NA TRBV6-5 CASSHMGVAFF TGTGCCAGCAGCCACATGGGGGTGGCTTTCTTT
TRBD1 TRBJ2-7 NA TRBV5-1 CASSPARQGNEQYF TGCGCCAGCAGCCCTGCCCGACAGGGTAACGAGCAGTACTTC
TRBD1 TRBJ2-7 NA TRBV2 CASSVQGANEQYF TGTGCCAGCAGTGTACAGGGGGCGAACGAGCAGTACTTC
TRBD1 TRBJ1-4 NA TRBV5-1 CASSLRTGGRNEKLFF TGCGCCAGCAGCTTAAGGACAGGGGGAAGAAATGAAAAACTGTTTTTT
NA TRBJ1-6 once TRBV5-1 CASSLAGFLMGSPLHF TGCGCCAGCAGCTTGGCCGGGTTCCTTATGGGTTCACCCCTCCACTTT
NA TRBJ2-2 NA TRBV14 CASSQDLGGELFF TGTGCCAGCAGCCAAGATCTTGGCGGGGAGCTGTTTTTT
NA TRBJ2-7 NA TRBV15 CATSRRAKGTTGEQYF TGTGCCACCAGCAGACGCGCGAAGGGTACGACGGGCGAGCAGTACTTC
NA TRBJ1-2 NA TRBV10-2 CASSEPTRAANYGYTF TGCGCCAGCAGTGAGCCGACCAGGGCTGCTAACTATGGCTACACCTTC
TRBD1 TRBJ2-2 NA TRBV7-2 CASSISGQGLHEELFF TGTGCCAGCAGCATATCGGGACAGGGCCTACATGAGGAGCTGTTTTTT
TRBD2 TRBJ2-1 NA TRBV7-2 CASSLGLADNEQFF TGTGCCAGCAGCTTAGGGCTAGCGGACAATGAGCAGTTCTTC
NA TRBJ1-4 NA TRBV29-1 CSVITSYGDEKLFF TGCAGCGTCATAACTTCATACGGAGATGAAAAACTGTTTTTT
NA TRBJ1-5 NA TRBV15 CATSRGLNSNQPQHF TGTGCCACCAGCAGAGGTCTAAATAGCAATCAGCCCCAGCATTTT
TRBD1 TRBJ2-1 NA TRBV7-9 CASSLGGQGARNEQFF TGTGCCAGCAGCTTAGGGGGACAGGGGGCTCGGAATGAGCAGTTCTTC
TRBD1 TRBJ1-5 NA TRBV7-2 CASRSTGASNQPQHF TGTGCCAGCAGGTCTACAGGGGCCAGCAATCAGCCCCAGCATTTT
NA TRBJ1-2 NA TRBV6-1 CASSEGRLGYGYTF TGTGCCAGCAGTGAAGGTCGTCTTGGCTATGGCTACACCTTC